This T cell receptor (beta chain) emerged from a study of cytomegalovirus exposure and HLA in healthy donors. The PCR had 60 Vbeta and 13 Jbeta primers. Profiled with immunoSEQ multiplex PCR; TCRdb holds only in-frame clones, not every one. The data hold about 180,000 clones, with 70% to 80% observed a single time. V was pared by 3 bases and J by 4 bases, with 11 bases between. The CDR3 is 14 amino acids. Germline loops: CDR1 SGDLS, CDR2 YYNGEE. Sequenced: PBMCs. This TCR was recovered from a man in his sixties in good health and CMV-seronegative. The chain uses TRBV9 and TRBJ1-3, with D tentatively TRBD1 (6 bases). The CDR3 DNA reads TGTGCCAGCAGCGGACACAGGGTGGGAAACACCATATATTTT. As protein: CASSGHRVGNTIYF.